This T cell receptor (beta chain) was recorded in a study of regulatory T cells in long-lasting Graves disease. Study background: Graves' patients, newly diagnosed, had taken antithyroid drugs under 3 months.

This clonotype occurred a few times. Its antigen is currently unknown. General study results and limits: New patients shared fewer public clonotypes (around 970) than persistent patients did (2,741). The study found lower TCR diversity in persistent Graves' patients than in newly diagnosed ones. Examination was confined to peripheral blood, excluding thyroid tissue.

The time point here: newly diagnosed GD, antithyroid drugs for less than 3 months. The TCR library used RNA extracted from PBMCs. The CDR3 is 17 amino acids. The germline CDR1 and CDR2 sequences are LGHDT and YNNKEL (reference sequence). The trim removed 0 bases at V and 1 base at J, leaving 4 bases unmatched. Sequencing libraries for TCR beta were prepared with iRepertoire HTBI primers and Arm-PCR of CDR3 regions. From the multiplex PCR reads, TCRdb called clonotypes with MiXCR, one entry per CDR3 protein. Among fewer than 400,000 distinct CDR3 sequences, 15% to 20% were seen once, and the ten largest hold less than 45%.

This clonotype originated in a female donor with Graves disease. The material sequenced was peripheral blood mononuclear cells (PBMCs), taken at new diagnosis, from a patient treated with antithyroid drugs. This sequence joins TRBV3-1 and TRBJ2-1; TRBD2 matches 9 bases. Here the CDR3 reads CASSQDVSGSSYNEQFF. CDR3 DNA sequence: TGTGCCAGCAGCCAAGATGTTAGCGGGAGTTCCTACAATGAGCAGTTCTTC.